Sequencing of this T cell receptor beta chain was carried out in a study of blood T cells in healthy people across ages. The authors ran a second PCR of roughly 7 to 11 cycles using a sample-barcoded 5' primer and a J-beta primer mix. TCRdb re-analysed the 5' RACE reads in MiXCR, keeping a single row per CDR3 protein. The table shows more than 700,000 distinct CDR3 sequences, with roughly 46% occurring only once. Each of the donors had about 9.9 milliliters of peripheral blood drawn into EDTA-treated Vacutainer tubes. Every sample gave at least 5 micrograms of total RNA when it was extracted. Study-level findings and limits: Compared with aged donors, long-lived donors showed fewer expanded clones, suggesting selection.

The ends lost 4 bases at V and 5 bases at J; junction bases unmatched: 9. CDR1 and CDR2 (germline): SGHDT, YYEEEE. This CDR3 region has 17 residues. This clonotype turned up a few times. Its antigen is unidentified. The clonotype originates from a man older than 75 in good health. Sequenced sample: blood. The V and J genes are TRBV5-6 and TRBJ2-3, with 14 bases fitting TRBD2. Here the CDR3 reads CASSPAGLAGAVDTQYF. The CDR3 region has the DNA TGTGCCAGCAGCCCTGCGGGACTAGCGGGAGCAGTAGATACGCAGTATTTT.